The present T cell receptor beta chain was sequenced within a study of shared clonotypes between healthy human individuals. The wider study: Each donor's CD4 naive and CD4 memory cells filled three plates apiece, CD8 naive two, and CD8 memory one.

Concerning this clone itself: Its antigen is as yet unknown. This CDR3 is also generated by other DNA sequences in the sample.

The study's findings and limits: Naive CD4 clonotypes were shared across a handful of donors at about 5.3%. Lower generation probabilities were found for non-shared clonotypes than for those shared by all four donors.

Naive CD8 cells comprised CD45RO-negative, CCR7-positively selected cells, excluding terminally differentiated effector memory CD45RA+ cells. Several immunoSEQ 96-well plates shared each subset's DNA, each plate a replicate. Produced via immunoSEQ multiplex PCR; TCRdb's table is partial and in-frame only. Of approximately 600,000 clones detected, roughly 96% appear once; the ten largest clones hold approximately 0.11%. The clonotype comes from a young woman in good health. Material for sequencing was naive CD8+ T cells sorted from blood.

The CDR3 loop is CSASGTYEQYF. For the CDR3, the DNA is TGCAGTGCTAGCGGTACCTACGAGCAGTACTTC. The chain couples TRBV20-1 to TRBJ2-7; no firm D call. The germline V gene encodes CDR1 DFQATT and CDR2 SNEGSKA (reference sequence). The CDR3 consists of 11 residues. The V end was cut by 3 bases, the J end by 2 bases, with 5 bases between.